The 16 T cell receptor beta chains below were found in one sample sequenced in a study of T-cell reconstitution after alpha-beta-depleted transplantation in children. A library of TCRbeta sequences, prepared with unique molecular identifiers, was generated. TCRdb reanalysed the PCR reads using MiXCR and keeps one entry per CDR3 protein. The sample carries just over 950,000 distinct CDR3 sequences, 25% to 30% recorded once. The input for sequencing was PBMCs, mostly from graft donor cells, taken 360 days after TCRalphabeta/CD19-depleted stem cell transplant. Receptor source: a boy less than two years old who had a stem cell transplant for SCID, so the T cells may come from the graft donor.

This rearrangement joins TRBV6-2 or TRBV6-3 to TRBJ2-7; 8 bases map to TRBD2. J lost 2 bases, V lost 3 bases, and 9 bases had no gene match. From germline, CDR1 is MNHEY and CDR2 SVGEGT. CDR3 length: 16 residues. The DNA of the CDR3 is TGTGCCAGCAGTTATTCAATAGCGGGGATCCCCTACGAGCAGTACTTC. Protein product: CASSYSIAGIPYEQYF.

The table lists this clonotype with a count of one. Without the conserved terminal phenylalanine or tryptophan, this CDR3 likely stems from a read error. DNA of the CDR3: TGTGCCACCAGCAGAGATGGAGGAGAAGCAGAGACCCAGTACTCC. The encoded protein is CATSRDGGEAETQYS. This chain connects TRBV15 to TRBJ2-5, with D perhaps TRBD2 (5 bases). There are 15 residues in the CDR3. Germline V gene sequence: CDR1 LNHNV, CDR2 YYDKDF (reference sequence). The germline V and J ends were trimmed by 0 bases and 4 bases, with 12 bases remaining between them.

This clonotype came up a few times. The rearrangement uses TRBV28 and TRBJ2-1, with D perhaps TRBD2 (6 bases). Germline values: CDR1 MDHEN, CDR2 SYDVKM. V shed 6 bases and J shed 7 bases, with 13 bases lying between them. The CDR3 runs 13 residues. CDR3 nucleotide sequence: TGTGCCAGCAGCCGGGAGAGGAAGAATGAGCAGTTCTTC. Translation gives CASSRERKNEQFF.

The chain employs TRBV6-5 and TRBJ2-3, with unresolved D. Germline CDR1 is MNHEY and CDR2 is SVGAGI. V was trimmed by 0 bases and J by 0 bases, leaving 10 bases between them. CDR3 length equals 16 residues. For the CDR3, the DNA is TGTGCCAGCAGTTACTCGAGATCTGGGAGCACAGATACGCAGTATTTT. It is translated as CASSYSRSGSTDTQYF.

This chain links TRBV4-1 with TRBJ1-2; 9 bases map to TRBD1. The CDR3 totals 15 residues. CDR1 and CDR2 from the germline V gene are MGHRA and YSYEKL. The ends lost 5 bases at V and 2 bases at J; junction bases unmatched: 6. The chain's CDR3 is CASSMPGQGNYGYTF. CDR3 nucleotides: TGCGCCAGCAGCATGCCGGGACAGGGAAACTATGGCTACACCTTC.

The chain recombines TRBV5-1 with TRBJ2-1; 7 bases are a match to TRBD1. The germline CDR1 and CDR2 sequences are SGHRS and YFSETQ. The CDR3 extends over 15 amino acids. Trimming cost V 2 bases and J 8 bases; bases outside gene matches: 10. CDR3 residues: CASSFLRGMADEQFF. CDR3 DNA sequence: TGCGCCAGCAGCTTTCTCAGGGGGATGGCGGATGAGCAGTTCTTC.

The sample holds a few counts of this clonotype. This rearrangement joins TRBV28 to TRBJ1-5; D is ambiguous. The germline V and J ends were trimmed by 5 bases and 8 bases, with 19 bases remaining between them. Germline V gene data show CDR1 as MDHEN and CDR2 as SYDVKM. This CDR3 is built from 15 residues. The CDR3 nucleotides read TGTGCCAGCAGTCCTTCGAAGGGAGCTCTGGAGCCCCAGCATTTT. Its translation is CASSPSKGALEPQHF.

V and J are TRBV12-3 or TRBV12-4 and TRBJ2-7, with D uncertain. The V end lost 6 bases, the J end lost 5 bases, and 8 bases lay between the germline ends. The CDR3 contains 11 residues. The CDR3 nucleotides are TGTGCCAGCAGCCGCGGCCACGAGCAGTACTTC. This gives the protein CASSRGHEQYF.

This clonotype was counted between two and nine times. The chain employs TRBV5-1 and TRBJ2-7; no definite D call. This CDR3 has 17 amino acids. The V and J ends lost 1 base and 4 bases respectively, with 21 bases between them. The V gene's germline CDR1 is SGHRS and CDR2 YFSETQ. The CDR3 DNA reads TGCGCCAGCAGCTTGTTGGGGTCGGAACTATCGAGGTACGAGCAGTACTTC. Translating it yields CASSLLGSELSRYEQYF.

This chain uses TRBV4-1 with TRBJ2-5; no firm D call. Trimming removed 1 base from V and 7 bases from J, with 7 bases in between. Per the germline V gene, CDR1 is MGHRA and CDR2 is YSYEKL. This CDR3 is 12 amino acids long. This CDR3 is CASSQVYGTQYF. CDR3 DNA sequence: TGCGCCAGCAGCCAAGTTTACGGGACCCAGTACTTC.

The chain is built from TRBV27 and TRBJ2-7, with D perhaps TRBD1 or TRBD2 (5 bases each). The germline gives CDR1 MNHEY, CDR2 SMNVEV (reference sequence). V was shortened by 2 bases and J by 9 bases, with 17 bases between the two germline ends. This CDR3 contains 14 residues. In DNA, the CDR3 is TGTGCCAGCAGTTTACGTAGGGACCGCCCGTTGCAGTACTTC. Encoded protein: CASSLRRDRPLQYF.

This clonotype was seen ten or more times. V is TRBV20-1 and J is TRBJ2-2, with a tentative D call TRBD2 (6 bases). CDR1 is DFQATT, CDR2 SNEGSKA, per germline (reference sequence). The CDR3 consists of 13 residues. Trimming removed 8 bases from V and 2 bases from J, with 12 bases in between. DNA of the CDR3: TGCAGTTACGCGGGGCCCAACACCGGGGAGCTGTTTTTT. Its translation: CSYAGPNTGELFF.

This clonotype was detected a few times. This chain links TRBV20-1 with TRBJ1-6; TRBD1 matches 11 bases. CDR3 size: 16 residues. In germline, CDR1 is DFQATT, CDR2 SNEGSKA (reference sequence). J gave up 2 bases and V 6 bases, and 6 bases lay outside the gene matches. The CDR3 loop reads CSAPPGQGAYNSPLHF. CDR3 nucleotide sequence: TGCAGTGCGCCACCGGGACAGGGGGCCTATAATTCACCCCTCCACTTT.

This rearrangement joins TRBV28 to TRBJ2-3, with TRBD2 matching 8 bases. The V and J ends lost 4 bases and 0 bases, in that order; junction bases with no gene match: 18. Per germline, CDR1 MDHEN and CDR2 SYDVKM. CDR3 length equals 20 residues. CDR3 region: CASSYPLEAGGSLSTDTQYF. The CDR3 bases are TGTGCCAGCAGTTACCCCTTGGAGGCGGGGGGCTCCTTGAGCACAGATACGCAGTATTTT.

The table lists this clonotype with a few counts. The rearrangement joins TRBV12-3 or TRBV12-4 to TRBJ2-1; TRBD1 matches 9 bases. The V gene end was trimmed by 6 bases and the J gene end by 7 bases; junction bases not matched to a gene: 10. The CDR3 runs to 15 residues. The CDR3 region is CASRPGQGFINEQFF. For the CDR3, the DNA is TGTGCCAGCAGACCGGGACAGGGCTTTATTAATGAGCAGTTCTTC.

The V call is TRBV12-3 or TRBV12-4, the J call TRBJ2-7, with 8 bases aligning to TRBD1. The length of the CDR3 is 14 residues. The V gene end was trimmed by 7 bases and the J gene end by 5 bases; junction bases not matched to a gene: 10. The chain's CDR3 is CASTKGQGADEQYF. DNA of the CDR3: TGTGCCAGCACCAAAGGACAGGGAGCCGACGAGCAGTACTTC.